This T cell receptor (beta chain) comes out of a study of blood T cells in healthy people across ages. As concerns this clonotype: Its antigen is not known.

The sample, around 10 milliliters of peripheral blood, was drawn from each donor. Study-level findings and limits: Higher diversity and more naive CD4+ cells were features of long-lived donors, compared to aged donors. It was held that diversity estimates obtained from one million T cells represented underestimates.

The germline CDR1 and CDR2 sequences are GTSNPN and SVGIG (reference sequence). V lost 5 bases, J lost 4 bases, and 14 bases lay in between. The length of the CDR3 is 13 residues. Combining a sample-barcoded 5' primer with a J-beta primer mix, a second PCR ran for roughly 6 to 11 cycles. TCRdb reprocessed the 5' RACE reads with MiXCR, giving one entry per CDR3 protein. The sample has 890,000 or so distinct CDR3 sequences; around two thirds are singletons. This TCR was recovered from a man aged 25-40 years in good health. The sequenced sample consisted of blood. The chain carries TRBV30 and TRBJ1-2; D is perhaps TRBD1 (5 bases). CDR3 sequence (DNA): TGTGCCTGGCAAGGGGCACATTTCTATGGCTACACCTTC. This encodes CAWQGAHFYGYTF.